The clone carrying this TCR beta chain showed up just once. Its antigen is not known. The V end lost 10 bases, the J end lost 0 bases, and 7 bases lay between the germline ends. From germline, CDR1 is SEHNR and CDR2 FQNEAQ (reference sequence). The CDR3 runs 12 residues. These data are taken from a study of graft-versus-host responses after intestinal transplantation. Sequencing used immunoSEQ multiplex PCR; TCRdb keeps in-frame clones, though not all of them. Here the sample spans approximately 100,000 clones, under 90% being singletons. The receptor comes from a human donor who received an intestinal transplant. The genes are TRBV7-9 and TRBJ2-1; D might be TRBD2 (5 bases). The material was unstimulated CD4+ T cells sorted from spleen or lymph node cells, obtained before intestinal transplant. The chain's CDR3 is CAMGSSYNEQFF. The CDR3 nucleotides are TGTGCCATGGGGAGCTCCTACAATGAGCAGTTCTTC.